The present T cell receptor (beta chain) was sequenced within a study of T cell responses to AZD1222 COVID-19 vaccine. In regard to this clone: Its antigen is unknown.

Here immunoSEQ multiplex PCR was the method, and the copy in TCRdb shows in-frame clones only, minus some. The data show approximately 140,000 clones, 80% to 95% seen once. Germline V CDR1 and CDR2: LNHDA, SQIVND (reference sequence). Trimming removed 8 bases at V and 0 bases at J, with 13 bases between. The CDR3 runs 14 residues. Study-level results: Only 6 or 7 AZD1222 recipients tested seropositive at baseline. CD4 TCRs linked to vaccination spanned spike, dominating at 160-218 and 743-854.

This TCR was sampled from an adult who received the AZD1222 COVID-19 vaccine. The specimen was peripheral blood, collected 28 days after the second AZD1222 dose. The chain employs TRBV19 and TRBJ1-1; D is unresolved. CDR3 sequence reads: CASPPGRMNTEAFF. CDR3 nucleotides: TGTGCCAGTCCCCCGGGCAGGATGAACACTGAAGCTTTCTTT.